A selection of T cell receptor beta chains follows, all from one sample in a study of cytomegalovirus exposure and HLA in healthy donors. Sequencing was performed with immunoSEQ multiplex PCR; in TCRdb, only in-frame clones are kept and a portion is missing. The sample lists about 160,000 clones, about four fifths seen once, with around 1.5% in the top ten. The sample comprised PBMCs. The receptors originated from a girl aged 5-17 years in good health and CMV-seropositive. The CDR3 runs from the conserved cysteine through the conserved F or W. A D gene is named only where the DNA matches it firmly. The size of a clone is reported for some rows only, either as once, few or many, or as a class for expanded clones.

TRBJ2-2 . TRBV30 few CAWKKLDREGGELFF TGTGCCTGGAAAAAACTGGACAGGGAGGGCGGGGAGCTGTTTTTT
TRBJ1-3 TRBD1 TRBV10-2 . CASSESGQGAFGNTIYF TGCGCCAGCAGTGAGTCAGGCCAGGGGGCATTTGGAAACACCATATATTTT
TRBJ2-5 . TRBV18 . CASSPGGQETQYF TGTGCCAGCTCACCCGGGGGCCAAGAGACCCAGTACTTC
TRBJ1-4 . TRBV2 . CASSDGRSATNEKLFF TGTGCCAGCAGTGACGGCAGGTCGGCAACTAATGAAAAACTGTTTTTT
TRBJ2-7 TRBD2 TRBV7-2 . CASSLFRVLAGNSYEQYF TGTGCCAGCAGCTTATTCCGGGTTTTAGCGGGGAACTCCTACGAGCAGTACTTC
TRBJ2-5 . TRBV11-2 . CASSAWGEETQYF TGTGCCAGCAGCGCATGGGGGGAAGAGACCCAGTACTTC
TRBJ2-1 . TRBV7-3 . CASSLNSRNEQFF TGTGCCAGCAGCTTAAATTCCCGCAATGAGCAGTTCTTC
TRBJ2-3 . TRBV10-3 . CAISGGTDTQYF TGTGCCATCAGTGGAGGCACAGATACGCAGTATTTT
TRBJ2-3 TRBD2 TRBV7-9 few CASSLGAGGRLDTQYF TGTGCCAGCAGCTTAGGGGCGGGAGGACGACTAGATACGCAGTATTTT
TRBJ1-3 . TRBV29-1 . CSVEQAGNTIYF TGCAGCGTTGAACAGGCGGGAAACACCATATATTTT
TRBJ1-1 . TRBV7-3 . CASSLDTGLGAFF TGTGCCAGCAGCTTAGATACAGGCCTCGGGGCTTTCTTT
TRBJ2-2 . TRBV18 . CASSPPRYTGELFF TGTGCCAGCTCACCACCGAGGTACACCGGGGAGCTGTTTTTT
TRBJ2-2 . TRBV4-1 . CASSQYGTNTGELFF TGCGCCAGCAGCCAGTACGGGACGAACACCGGGGAGCTGTTTTTT
TRBJ2-3 TRBD2 TRBV5-4 once CASSLDISGTTDTQYF TGTGCCAGCAGCTTGGACATTAGCGGGACCACAGATACGCAGTATTTT
TRBJ2-7 TRBD2 TRBV7-6 . CASSVGTNRDEQYF TGTGCCAGCAGCGTGGGGACTAATCGCGACGAGCAGTACTTC
TRBJ1-1 . TRBV7-9 . CSSSPPLGRATTEAFF TGTTCCAGCAGCCCCCCGTTGGGGAGGGCGACGACTGAAGCTTTCTTT
TRBJ1-2 . TRBV14 . CASSPPGGNYGYTF TGTGCCAGCAGCCCTCCCGGGGGGAACTATGGCTACACCTTC
TRBJ2-7 TRBD1 TRBV13 . CASSSWTGETGYEQYF TGTGCCAGCAGCTCTTGGACAGGGGAAACGGGCTACGAGCAGTACTTC
TRBJ2-1 . TRBV5-1 . CASSSAGAYNEQFF TGCGCCAGCAGCTCGGCGGGGGCTTACAATGAGCAGTTCTTC
TRBJ2-7 . TRBV29-1 . CSGLLDEQYF TGCAGCGGACTTTTGGACGAGCAGTACTTC
TRBJ2-7 . TRBV5-1 . CASSPTGLRSYEQYF TGCGCCAGCAGCCCCACAGGGCTGAGGTCCTACGAGCAGTACTTC
TRBJ2-2 . TRBV30 . CAWSVSLASTGELFF TGTGCCTGGAGTGTGTCTCTAGCGTCCACCGGGGAGCTGTTTTTT
TRBJ2-2 TRBD2 TRBV10-3 . CAISPTSATNTGELFF TGTGCCATCAGCCCTACTAGCGCTACGAACACCGGGGAGCTGTTTTTT
TRBJ1-4 . TRBV27 once CASSLQGPVEKLFF TGTGCCAGCAGTTTACAGGGCCCCGTTGAAAAACTGTTTTTT
TRBJ2-1 TRBD2 TRBV10-1 . CASSDGAGGNYNEQFF TGCGCCAGCAGTGATGGAGCGGGAGGGAACTACAATGAGCAGTTCTTC
TRBJ2-1 TRBD1 TRBV7-6 few CASSPRGLGQGNDEQFF TGTGCCAGCAGCCCGAGAGGTCTAGGACAGGGTAACGATGAGCAGTTCTTC
TRBJ2-2 . TRBV28 . CASSLSGVGNTGELFF TGTGCCAGCAGTTTATCGGGGGTCGGGAACACCGGGGAGCTGTTTTTT
TRBJ1-3 TRBD1 TRBV6-5 . CASSTQTGIGNTIYF TGTGCCAGCAGCACCCAGACAGGGATTGGAAACACCATATATTTT
TRBJ2-7 TRBD1 TRBV4-3 . CASSLAGTEAYEQYF TGCGCCAGCAGCCTAGCCGGGACAGAAGCCTACGAGCAGTACTTC
TRBJ2-7 TRBD2 TRBV27 . CASRRGGGGFYEQYF TGTGCCAGCAGACGCGGGGGGGGTGGATTCTACGAGCAGTACTTC
TRBJ2-1 TRBD1 TRBV27 . CASSQQGPRAYNEQFF TGTGCCAGCAGTCAACAGGGGCCCAGGGCCTACAATGAGCAGTTCTTC
TRBJ2-7 TRBD2 TRBV5-1 . CASSLALAGGSYEQYF TGCGCCAGCAGCTTGGCGCTAGCGGGAGGTTCCTACGAGCAGTACTTC
TRBJ2-7 . TRBV28 . CASSSRGSYEQYF TGTGCCAGCAGTTCCCGCGGGTCGTACGAGCAGTACTTC
TRBJ2-5 . TRBV5-1 once CASSLGVQETQYF TGCGCCAGCAGCTTGGGAGTTCAAGAGACCCAGTACTTC
TRBJ2-1 . TRBV11-2 few CASSLGGVQSSYNEQFF TGTGCCAGCAGCTTAGGGGGAGTACAGAGCTCCTACAATGAGCAGTTCTTC
TRBJ1-5 . TRBV19 once CASTVGEGVNQPQHF TGTGCCAGTACCGTCGGAGAAGGGGTCAATCAGCCCCAGCATTTT
TRBJ2-3 TRBD2 TRBV6-5 . CASSPSGVSTDTQYF TGTGCCAGCAGTCCGAGCGGGGTTAGCACAGATACGCAGTATTTT
TRBJ1-5 . TRBV28 . CASIQGAQAHQPQHF TGTGCCAGCATCCAAGGGGCACAGGCTCATCAGCCCCAGCATTTT
TRBJ2-7 TRBD1 TRBV10-3 . CAIIAEDRGHEQYF TGTGCCATCATAGCCGAGGACAGGGGTCACGAGCAGTACTTC
TRBJ2-7 TRBD1 TRBV28 . CASTPRVGTGPYEQYF TGTGCCAGTACCCCGAGGGTCGGGACAGGACCCTACGAGCAGTACTTC
TRBJ1-5 . TRBV6-5 once CASSSTPSGPQHF TGTGCCAGCAGTTCAACCCCCTCGGGGCCCCAGCATTTT
TRBJ2-7 . TRBV2 . CASSDFNEQYF TGTGCCAGCAGTGATTTTAACGAGCAGTACTTC
TRBJ1-1 TRBD1 TRBV6-4 . CASNDRGLNTEAFF TGTGCCAGCAACGACAGGGGACTGAACACTGAAGCTTTCTTT